This TCR beta chain was captured by sequencing in a study of tumor-infiltrating lymphocytes in primary liver carcinoma. Study-level information: Each of the growths was stage T1-T3 N0M0, extending about 4.2 to 11 cm across. Yields of productive TCRbeta reads ranged from roughly 3.65 to 7.13 million per sample and were similar across tissue types.

This CDR3 is built from 16 residues. Germline V gene data show CDR1 as SGDLS and CDR2 as YYNGEE. The J segment lost 2 bases and the V segment lost 2 bases, leaving 7 bases of the junction unmatched. Constant-region priming of about 500 ng total RNA yielded TCR beta cDNA. TCR beta libraries came from three nested multiplex PCR rounds using slightly modified ARM-PCR. Primers for the first two PCR rounds were TRBV1-TRBV30 forward primers and a C-beta reverse primer (roughly 10 cycles per round). One entry per CDR3 protein, called by TCRdb with MiXCR from the multiplex PCR reads. The top ten hold just under 20% of the sample, which has under 85,000 distinct CDR3 sequences, approximately 70% seen once. Scientists recovered RNA and DNA together from approximately 20-30 mg of unsorted bulk tissue. Patients underwent resection of primary liver carcinoma.

The source of this sequence is a man between 35 and 55 years old with primary liver carcinoma and hepatitis B virus infection. The chain has TRBV9 and TRBJ2-3, with 8 bases that match TRBD2. The sequencing sample was made of liver tumor tissue from sampling region 1. The subset here: tumor region T1, superior pole. The CDR3: CASSVTSVSLTDTQYF. CDR3 nucleotides: TGTGCCAGCAGCGTGACTAGCGTGAGCCTCACAGATACGCAGTATTTT.